This TCR beta chain was recorded in a study of cytomegalovirus exposure and HLA in healthy donors. Study overall: A data release that came early held 80 million to 95 million unique TCRs from HLA-typed donors. There were 300 to 400 genotyped donors. Of these, 81% fell in the genetic ancestry cluster associated with self-reported Caucasian donors. Findings of the study overall: The authors later found HLA-associated TCR beta chains more clonally expanded than equally common others. Apparent HLA restriction characterized most CMV-associated TCR beta chains in a later analysis.

Use of 60 Vbeta and 13 Jbeta primers characterized the PCR. Here immunoSEQ multiplex PCR was the method, and the copy in TCRdb shows in-frame clones only, minus some. This repertoire shows under 150,000 clones, around 81% found once; its top ten account for about 6.8%. A note on this clone: Its antigen is currently unknown.

Germline loops: CDR1 SGHNT, CDR2 YYREEE (reference sequence). The CDR3 is 15 amino acids. The V and J ends lost 5 bases and 0 bases, in that order; junction bases with no gene match: 2. This clonotype originated in a man aged 35 to 55 in good health and CMV-seropositive. The sequenced material came from PBMCs. The genes are TRBV5-4 and TRBJ2-2; 9 positions agree with TRBD2. The chain's CDR3 is CASRPSGANTGELFF. CDR3 DNA: TGTGCCAGCAGACCTAGCGGGGCGAACACCGGGGAGCTGTTTTTT.